This T cell receptor beta chain was captured by sequencing in a study of blood T cell repertoires in COVID-19. About the study: Donors in the United States, Italy and Spain gave samples during acute or convalescent COVID-19. T cells, B-cell-depleted T cells, or PBMCs supplied cDNA or gDNA.

Trimming pared 4 bases from V and 3 bases from J, leaving 10 bases between. The CDR3 runs to 13 residues. CDR1 and CDR2 from the germline V gene are SGHRS and YFSETQ. Under the authors' procedure: Estimates of nucleated cell counts were drawn from the amplification of reference gene primers. Data came from immunoSEQ multiplex PCR; TCRdb stores just in-frame clones and leaves some out. Clonal size and the V and J genes are those of that table, whereas D and trimming came from the DNA. The data show about 140,000 clones, around 84% seen once. The sequence was obtained from a man aged 60 to 75 with active or convalescent COVID-19. Sequencing was performed on peripheral blood. The chain recombines TRBV5-1 with TRBJ1-2, with D possibly being TRBD1 (5 bases). In nucleotides, the CDR3 is TGCGCCAGCAGCACACAGGTTGACTATGGCTACACCTTC. Translation gives CASSTQVDYGYTF.